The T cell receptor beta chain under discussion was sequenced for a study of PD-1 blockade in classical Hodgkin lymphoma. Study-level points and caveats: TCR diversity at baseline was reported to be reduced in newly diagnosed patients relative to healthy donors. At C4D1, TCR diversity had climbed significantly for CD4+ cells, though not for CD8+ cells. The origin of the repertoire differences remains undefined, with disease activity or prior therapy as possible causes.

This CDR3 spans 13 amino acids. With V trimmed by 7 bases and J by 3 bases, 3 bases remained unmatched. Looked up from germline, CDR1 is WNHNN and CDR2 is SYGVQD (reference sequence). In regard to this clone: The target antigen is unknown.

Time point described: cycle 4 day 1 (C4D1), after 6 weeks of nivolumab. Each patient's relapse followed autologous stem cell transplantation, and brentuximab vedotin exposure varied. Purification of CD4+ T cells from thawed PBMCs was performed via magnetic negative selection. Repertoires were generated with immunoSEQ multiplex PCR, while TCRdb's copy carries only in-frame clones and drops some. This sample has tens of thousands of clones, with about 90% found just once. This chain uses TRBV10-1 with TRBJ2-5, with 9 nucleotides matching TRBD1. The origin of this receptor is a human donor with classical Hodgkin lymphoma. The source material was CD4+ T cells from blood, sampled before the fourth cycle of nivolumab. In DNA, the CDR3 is TGCGCCAGCAAACGGACAGGGGAAGAGACCCAGTACTTC. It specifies CASKRTGEETQYF.